This TCR beta chain was found in a study of regulatory T cells in long-lasting Graves disease. Turning to the study itself: Newly diagnosed Graves' patients had taken antithyroid drugs under 3 months. Notes on the study in general: The study examined only peripheral blood, not thyroid tissue. Persistent disease preferred TRBV28, TRBJ1-2 and TRBJ2-5.

iRepertoire HTBI primers and Arm-PCR of CDR3 regions built TCR beta libraries. TCRdb ran MiXCR on the multiplex PCR reads and lists one entry per CDR3 protein. The sample consists of about 370,000 distinct CDR3 sequences, roughly 16% of them appearing once. As for time point: newly diagnosed GD, antithyroid drugs for less than 3 months. RNA from PBMCs was the source of the TCR library. A peripheral blood sample, about 9.4 milliliters in volume, was drawn into EDTA tubes. Per germline, CDR1 DFQATT and CDR2 SNEGSKA (reference sequence). This CDR3 has 17 residues. In regard to this clonotype: The target antigen is unknown. This may be a read error, as it is one base from a much larger clone.

This receptor was taken from a female donor with Graves disease. The source material was peripheral blood mononuclear cells (PBMCs), sampled at new diagnosis, from a patient treated with antithyroid drugs. The V gene is TRBV20-1, the J gene TRBJ2-3, with unresolved D. In DNA, the CDR3 is TGCAGTGCTAGAGGTCGAACCGGTCCCGCGAGTCCAGATACGCAGTGTTTT. Amino acid sequence: CSARGRTGPASPDTQCF.